This is a list of T cell receptor beta chains from one sample in a study of cytomegalovirus exposure and HLA in healthy donors. The assay was immunoSEQ multiplex PCR, and TCRdb's table has in-frame clones only and misses some. The sample lists tens of thousands of clones, around four fifths occurring once. The sequenced material came from PBMCs. Receptors originate from a man in his thirties or forties in good health and CMV-seronegative. Each CDR3 is given with its conserved first and last residue. The order of the fields is V gene, clone size, D gene, CDR3 length, J gene, CDR3 protein, CDR3 DNA. D genes are given only for firm matches. Size is omitted from some rows. Given values are once, few, many or a class for expanded clones.

v_call: TRBV7-3; clone_size: once; d_call: .; cdr3_length: 15; j_call: TRBJ1-3; cdr3_aa: CASKSPGDSGNTIYF; cdr3_nt: TGTGCCAGCAAATCACCCGGGGACTCTGGAAACACCATATATTTT
v_call: TRBV5-1; clone_size: .; d_call: TRBD2; cdr3_length: 16; j_call: TRBJ2-1; cdr3_aa: CASSGSPSGGYNEQFF; cdr3_nt: TGCGCCAGCAGCGGATCCCCTAGCGGGGGGTACAATGAGCAGTTCTTC
v_call: TRBV19; clone_size: .; d_call: TRBD2; cdr3_length: 15; j_call: TRBJ2-5; cdr3_aa: CASRLAGGNQETQYF; cdr3_nt: TGTGCCAGTAGACTAGCGGGGGGGAACCAAGAGACCCAGTACTTC
v_call: TRBV28; clone_size: few; d_call: .; cdr3_length: 17; j_call: TRBJ1-5; cdr3_aa: CASSPPWTVSGNQPQHF; cdr3_nt: TGTGCCAGCAGTCCTCCTTGGACAGTCAGTGGCAATCAGCCCCAGCATTTT
v_call: TRBV6-1; clone_size: .; d_call: .; cdr3_length: 13; j_call: TRBJ1-1; cdr3_aa: CASSAQVNTEAFF; cdr3_nt: TGTGCCAGCTCTGCCCAGGTGAACACTGAAGCTTTCTTT
v_call: TRBV6-5; clone_size: .; d_call: TRBD1; cdr3_length: 12; j_call: TRBJ1-1; cdr3_aa: CASSPGTVEAFF; cdr3_nt: TGTGCCAGCAGTCCCGGGACAGTTGAAGCTTTCTTT
v_call: TRBV28; clone_size: .; d_call: TRBD1; cdr3_length: 14; j_call: TRBJ2-5; cdr3_aa: CASSPGQAQETQYF; cdr3_nt: TGTGCCAGCAGCCCGGGACAGGCCCAAGAGACCCAGTACTTC
v_call: TRBV11-2; clone_size: few; d_call: .; cdr3_length: 15; j_call: TRBJ2-5; cdr3_aa: CASSLGGHTQETQYF; cdr3_nt: TGTGCCAGCAGCTTAGGCGGACATACCCAAGAGACCCAGTACTTC
v_call: TRBV7-8; clone_size: once; d_call: TRBD1; cdr3_length: 15; j_call: TRBJ1-1; cdr3_aa: CASRQDRGRGAEAFF; cdr3_nt: TGTGCCAGCAGACAAGACAGGGGGCGGGGTGCTGAAGCTTTCTTT
v_call: TRBV4-3; clone_size: .; d_call: .; cdr3_length: 16; j_call: TRBJ1-6; cdr3_aa: CASSQDSGVVGSPLHF; cdr3_nt: TGCGCCAGCAGCCAAGATTCCGGGGTCGTTGGTTCACCCCTCCACTTT
v_call: TRBV25-1; clone_size: .; d_call: .; cdr3_length: 16; j_call: TRBJ2-1; cdr3_aa: CASSELAPEGYNEQFF; cdr3_nt: TGTGCCAGCAGTGAACTAGCCCCGGAGGGTTACAATGAGCAGTTCTTC
v_call: TRBV27; clone_size: .; d_call: TRBD2; cdr3_length: 16; j_call: TRBJ2-7; cdr3_aa: CASSLGSGGSAYEQYF; cdr3_nt: TGTGCCAGCAGTTTAGGTAGCGGGGGAAGCGCCTACGAGCAGTACTTC
v_call: TRBV5-1; clone_size: .; d_call: TRBD1; cdr3_length: 15; j_call: TRBJ2-5; cdr3_aa: CASSLRGLAQETQYF; cdr3_nt: TGCGCCAGCAGCTTGAGGGGGCTAGCCCAAGAAACCCAGTACTTC
v_call: TRBV5-1; clone_size: .; d_call: .; cdr3_length: 13; j_call: TRBJ1-1; cdr3_aa: CASGGETGTEAFF; cdr3_nt: TGCGCCAGCGGGGGGGAAACAGGCACTGAAGCTTTCTTT
v_call: TRBV5-1; clone_size: .; d_call: .; cdr3_length: 15; j_call: TRBJ2-2; cdr3_aa: CASSLVSSSTGELFF; cdr3_nt: TGCGCCAGCAGCCTAGTTTCGTCAAGCACCGGGGAGCTGTTTTTT
v_call: TRBV9; clone_size: .; d_call: .; cdr3_length: 15; j_call: TRBJ2-7; cdr3_aa: CASSVSLSSSYEQYF; cdr3_nt: TGTGCCAGCAGCGTATCACTTAGTAGCTCCTACGAGCAGTACTTC
v_call: TRBV5-4; clone_size: .; d_call: .; cdr3_length: 16; j_call: TRBJ1-1; cdr3_aa: CASSLDGAPLNTEAFF; cdr3_nt: TGTGCCAGCAGCTTGGACGGAGCCCCCCTGAACACTGAAGCTTTCTTT
v_call: TRBV11-2; clone_size: .; d_call: TRBD1; cdr3_length: 17; j_call: TRBJ1-5; cdr3_aa: CASSLDMAGGAGQPQHF; cdr3_nt: TGTGCCAGCAGCTTAGATATGGCAGGGGGCGCGGGTCAGCCCCAGCATTTT
v_call: TRBV6-1; clone_size: .; d_call: .; cdr3_length: 15; j_call: TRBJ1-5; cdr3_aa: CASRAGTHINQPQHF; cdr3_nt: TGTGCCAGCAGAGCCGGGACTCATATCAATCAGCCCCAGCATTTT
v_call: TRBV6-1; clone_size: .; d_call: .; cdr3_length: 15; j_call: TRBJ2-7; cdr3_aa: CASSDSIGGGYEQYF; cdr3_nt: TGTGCCAGCAGTGATTCTATCGGGGGTGGCTACGAGCAGTACTTC
v_call: TRBV4-3; clone_size: .; d_call: .; cdr3_length: 19; j_call: TRBJ1-2; cdr3_aa: CASSQGSGGAGTRSYGYTF; cdr3_nt: TGCGCCAGCAGCCAAGGATCCGGTGGGGCCGGGACACGATCCTATGGCTACACCTTC
v_call: TRBV4-2; clone_size: .; d_call: .; cdr3_length: 14; j_call: TRBJ1-5; cdr3_aa: CASSQEVGALAQHF; cdr3_nt: TGTGCCAGCAGCCAAGAGGTCGGTGCTTTGGCCCAGCATTTT